These T cell receptor beta chains were read from a single sample in a study of tumor-infiltrating lymphocytes in localized non-small cell lung cancer. Assay: immunoSEQ multiplex PCR; the TCRdb copy retains only in-frame clones and omits some. Found here are 13,000 or so clones, about 66% of them singletons; the top ten hold 7%. Sequenced: lung tumor tissue. Source of these receptors: a human donor with non-small cell lung cancer. Both conserved end residues are part of each CDR3. Each record gives: clone size, V gene, D gene, J gene, CDR3 DNA, CDR3 protein. D genes are given only for firm matches. A clone size is listed for some rows: how often the clone was seen (once, few, many), or a class if it is expanded.

.	TRBV5-1	.	TRBJ2-1	TGCGCCAGCAGCTTGGAAGTTGAGCAGTTCTTC	CASSLEVEQFF
.	TRBV9	.	TRBJ2-3	TGTGCCAGCAGCGTCAGGACTAGGGGGGCAGATACGCAGTATTTT	CASSVRTRGADTQYF
few	TRBV5-1	.	TRBJ2-1	TGCGCCAGCAGCTTCAGCGGATCCTACAATGAGCAGTTCTTC	CASSFSGSYNEQFF
.	TRBV18	.	TRBJ2-4	TGTGCCAGCTCACCACCGGCAGGACTAGCCAAAAACATTCAGTACTTC	CASSPPAGLAKNIQYF
.	TRBV5-6	TRBD1	TRBJ1-6	TGTGCCAGCGCACAGGGGAATTATAATTCACCCCTCCACTTT	CASAQGNYNSPLHF
.	TRBV6-1	TRBD2	TRBJ2-2	TGTGCCAGCAGTGTCTGGGAGGGTTACACCGGGGAGCTGTTTTTT	CASSVWEGYTGELFF
few	TRBV10-3	.	TRBJ1-3	TGTGCCATCAGTCGGACCGATGTGGACACCATATATTTT	CAISRTDVDTIYF
.	TRBV4-2	TRBD2	TRBJ2-7	TGTGCCAGCAGCCCGGACCGGACTAGCGGGACCGAGCAGTACTTC	CASSPDRTSGTEQYF
few	TRBV2	.	TRBJ1-5	TGTGCCAGCAGTGACAGGCAGGTCGGCAATCAGCCCCAGCATTTT	CASSDRQVGNQPQHF
medium-sized	TRBV6-6	.	TRBJ2-1	TGTGCCAGCAGTTACAATGGAGCATACAATGAGCAGTTCTTC	CASSYNGAYNEQFF
.	TRBV5-6	TRBD2	TRBJ2-1	TGTGCCAGCAGCTTCGAGAGCGGGGACGGGGTGGTGAATGAGCAGTTCTTC	CASSFESGDGVVNEQFF
.	TRBV6-6	.	TRBJ1-5	TGTGCCAGCAGTTTTAACGACGGGGATCAGCCCCAGCATTTT	CASSFNDGDQPQHF
.	TRBV2	.	TRBJ1-4	TGTGCCAGCAGTAACGAGGGAAAACTGTTTTTT	CASSNEGKLFF
.	TRBV18	.	TRBJ2-2	TGTGCCAGCTCACCAAAGAATCTGGACTCCGCCGCTACCACCGGGGAGCTGTTTTTT	CASSPKNLDSAATTGELFF
.	TRBV5-6	.	TRBJ1-5	TGTGCCAGCAGCCGGGGGCAGGAGCCCCAGCATTTT	CASSRGQEPQHF
.	TRBV6-6	TRBD2	TRBJ2-1	TGTGCCAGCAGTAAAGCGGGAGGGATCGATGAGCAGTTCTTC	CASSKAGGIDEQFF
.	TRBV29-1	TRBD1	TRBJ2-6	TGCAGCGTTGAAGAGGGTAGGGACAGGGGGTTTCGTGGGGCCAACGTCCTGACTTTC	CSVEEGRDRGFRGANVLTF
.	TRBV27	.	TRBJ2-7	TGTGCCAGCAGTCCCCTGGACAGTTCCTACGAGCAGTACTTC	CASSPLDSSYEQYF
.	TRBV5-4	.	TRBJ1-1	TGTGCCAGCAGCTTCCGACAGAACACTGAAGCTTTCTTT	CASSFRQNTEAFF
.	TRBV10-1	TRBD2	TRBJ2-1	TGCGCCAGCAGTGAGCCATATCGACTAGCGGGTTACAATGAGCAGTTCTTC	CASSEPYRLAGYNEQFF
.	TRBV7-8	TRBD1	TRBJ1-2	TGTGCCAGCAGCTTTGGGACAGTATATTCCGCTAGCGGCTACACCTTC	CASSFGTVYSASGYTF
.	TRBV7-3	.	TRBJ2-2	TGTGCCAGCAGCCTCCGCGGGCCGAACACCGGGGAGCTGTTTTTT	CASSLRGPNTGELFF
once	TRBV9	.	TRBJ2-7	TGTGCCAGCAGCTCGACGGCACCGCTGCATTCAGGGGAGCAGTACTTC	CASSSTAPLHSGEQYF
once	TRBV4-1	.	TRBJ1-1	TGCGCCAGCAGCCAAGATGCGGGGAGACCTGAAGCTTTCTTT	CASSQDAGRPEAFF
once	TRBV18	.	TRBJ1-3	TGTGCCAGCTCACCAACAGGTTTGGGAAACACCATATATTTT	CASSPTGLGNTIYF
.	TRBV5-6	.	TRBJ2-7	TGTGCCAGCAGCTTCGGGGCTGCCCACTACGAGCAGTACTTC	CASSFGAAHYEQYF
.	TRBV13	TRBD1	TRBJ1-2	TGTGCCAGCAGCCGGGACAGGGGAGGCTATGGCTACACCTTC	CASSRDRGGYGYTF
.	TRBV2	.	TRBJ1-5	TGTGCCAGCAGTCAGAATAGAGGTCAGCCCCAGCATTTT	CASSQNRGQPQHF
once	TRBV2	.	TRBJ1-2	TGTGCCAGCAGGGAGGGCCCTAACTATGGCTACACCTTC	CASREGPNYGYTF
medium-sized	TRBV4-2	TRBD1	TRBJ2-7	TGTGCCAGCAGCCCCGGGACAGGGCGCTACGAGCAGTACTTC	CASSPGTGRYEQYF
.	TRBV11-2	TRBD2	TRBJ2-1	TGTGCCAGCAGCATGACCGGGACTAGCGGGGTAAATGAGCAGTTCTTC	CASSMTGTSGVNEQFF
.	TRBV29-1	TRBD1	TRBJ1-2	TGCAGCGTTGAATTAGGGACAGGGGAAGGCTACACCTTC	CSVELGTGEGYTF
once	TRBV7-9	.	TRBJ1-2	TGTGCCAGCAGCCGCTACGGCGGGGGCTATGGCTACACCTTC	CASSRYGGGYGYTF
.	TRBV6-6	.	TRBJ2-2	TGTGCCAGCATGAGACTAGTCCCCGGGGAGCTGTTTTTT	CASMRLVPGELFF
once	TRBV6-1	TRBD2	TRBJ2-1	TGTGCCAGCAGTGAAATTTCGGGGGGCTCCTACAATGAGCAGTTCTTC	CASSEISGGSYNEQFF
few	TRBV2	.	TRBJ1-1	TGTGCCAGCAGTGCCCCGTTCAGAGCCCCGAACACTGAAGCTTTCTTT	CASSAPFRAPNTEAFF
.	TRBV10-3	.	TRBJ2-3	TGTGCCATCAGTGAGCCGACATCTAGCACAGATACGCAGTATTTT	CAISEPTSSTDTQYF
.	TRBV10-2	TRBD2	TRBJ2-1	TGCGCCAGCACCCCGGGAAGCGGGGGAGAGCAGTTCTTC	CASTPGSGGEQFF
.	TRBV9	TRBD2	TRBJ2-1	TGTGCCAGCAGCGCAACTAGCGGGGGTCTATTCTCGGAGCAGTTCTTC	CASSATSGGLFSEQFF
.	TRBV7-9	TRBD2	TRBJ2-3	TGTGCCAGCAGCTTATACAGGACTAGCGCTCAAGATACGCAGTATTTT	CASSLYRTSAQDTQYF
once	TRBV5-6	.	TRBJ2-7	TGTGCCAGCAGTCCTACAGGGTACCCCTACGAGCAGTACTTC	CASSPTGYPYEQYF
few	TRBV27	.	TRBJ2-1	TGTGCCAGCAGTACCCTTAGTGATGAGCAGTTCTTC	CASSTLSDEQFF
.	TRBV2	TRBD2	TRBJ2-7	TGTGCCAGCAGTTTCGGGGGGTCCTACGAGCAGTACTTC	CASSFGGSYEQYF
few	TRBV11-2	.	TRBJ2-1	TGTGCCAGCACCCCGGGCTCCTACAATGAGCAGTTCTTC	CASTPGSYNEQFF